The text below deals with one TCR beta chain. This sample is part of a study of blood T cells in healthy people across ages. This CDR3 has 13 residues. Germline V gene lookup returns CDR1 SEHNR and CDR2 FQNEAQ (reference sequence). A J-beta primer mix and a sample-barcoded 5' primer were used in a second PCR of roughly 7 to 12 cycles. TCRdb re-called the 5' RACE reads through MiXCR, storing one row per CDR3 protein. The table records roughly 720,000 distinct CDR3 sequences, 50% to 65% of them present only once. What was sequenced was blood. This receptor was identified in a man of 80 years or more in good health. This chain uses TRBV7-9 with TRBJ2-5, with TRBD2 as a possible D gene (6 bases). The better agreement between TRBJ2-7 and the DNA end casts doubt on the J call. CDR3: CASRLAGGGEQYF. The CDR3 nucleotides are TGTGCCAGCAGGCTAGCCGGGGGTGGCGAGCAGTACTTC.